Following are 21 T cell receptor beta chains from one sample sequenced in a study of shared clonotypes between healthy human individuals. Libraries were prepared by immunoSEQ multiplex PCR; TCRdb keeps only in-frame clonotypes and omits some of them. The sample has about 690,000 clones, about nine tenths seen once; the top ten hold roughly 36%. Sequenced input: memory CD8+ T cells from PBMCs. This sample's subset: CD45RO+ cells pooled with CCR7-negative TemRA cells. The origin of the receptors is a man between 18 and 35 years old in good health. Some clones in this sample may be carry-over from other donors' samples.

This clone was seen just once. The V and J genes are TRBV27 and TRBJ2-3; D ambiguous. This CDR3 contains 13 residues. The germline gives CDR1 MNHEY, CDR2 SMNVEV (reference sequence). V lost 2 bases, J lost 1 base, and 4 bases lay in between. The CDR3, as DNA: TGTGCCAGCAGTTTAGTCCGCACAGATACGCAGTATTTT. Its protein product is CASSLVRTDTQYF.

This chain links TRBV28 with TRBJ2-3; D is tentatively TRBD1 or TRBD2 (5 bases each). The CDR3 loop spans 14 amino acids. Germline V gene data show CDR1 as MDHEN and CDR2 as SYDVKM. Trimming removed 5 bases from V and 2 bases from J, with 11 bases in between. The CDR3 region is CASSRTGTTDTQYF. The CDR3 DNA is TGTGCCAGCAGTCGAACCGGGACCACAGATACGCAGTATTTT.

The chain is built from TRBV9 and TRBJ1-4, with a tentative D call TRBD1 (5 bases). Germline V gene data show CDR1 as SGDLS and CDR2 as YYNGEE. The ends were cut back, 1 base at V and 6 bases at J, with 10 bases in the middle. The CDR3 has 14 residues. In DNA form, the CDR3 reads TGTGCCAGCAGCGTAAGGGGTCTAGATGAAAAACTGTTTTTT. Residues: CASSVRGLDEKLFF.

The table lists this clone with a count of one. The chain links TRBV30 to TRBJ2-1; D is unresolved. Trimming stripped 1 base from V and 4 bases from J, with 11 bases between. This CDR3 has 14 amino acids. Germline CDR1 GTSNPN, CDR2 SVGIG (reference sequence). In DNA form, the CDR3 reads TGTGCCTGGAGTGATGGTTCCTCTTACAATGAGCAGTTCTTC. It translates to CAWSDGSSYNEQFF.

The chain recombines TRBV30 with TRBJ2-7; D is possibly TRBD1 (6 bases). Germline CDR1 reads GTSNPN; CDR2 reads SVGIG (reference sequence). The germline V and J ends were trimmed by 0 bases and 4 bases, with 16 bases remaining between them. The CDR3 covers 15 residues. This chain's CDR3 is CAWSVGRGGIYEQYF. In DNA form, the CDR3 reads TGTGCCTGGAGTGTAGGCAGGGGTGGAATTTACGAGCAGTACTTC.

The genes are TRBV19 and TRBJ2-3; TRBD1 matches 7 bases. Germline CDR1 and CDR2: LNHDA and SQIVND (reference sequence). J lost 4 bases, V lost 3 bases, and 7 bases had no gene match. The CDR3 covers 15 residues. Here the CDR3 reads CASSMGSGGADTQYF. The CDR3 DNA sequence: TGTGCCAGTAGTATGGGGTCAGGGGGTGCAGATACGCAGTATTTT.

To note about this clone: Other DNA sequences in this specimen translate into the identical CDR3. The chain joins TRBV7-9 to TRBJ2-7, with unresolved D. The ends were cut back, 5 bases at V and 0 bases at J, with 8 bases in the middle. CDR3 size: 13 residues. Germline V gene sequence: CDR1 SEHNR, CDR2 FQNEAQ (reference sequence). As DNA, the CDR3 is TGTGCCAGCAGCCCCGGTCTCTCCTACGAGCAGTACTTC. This gives the protein CASSPGLSYEQYF.

The chain joins TRBV9 to TRBJ2-7, with no clear D. The V gene's germline CDR1 is SGDLS and CDR2 YYNGEE. The CDR3 spans 14 residues. Trimming removed 0 bases at V and 3 bases at J, with 10 bases between. The CDR3 region has the DNA TGTGCCAGCAGCGTAGAGGCAGCTGACTACGAGCAGTACTTC. Translating gives CASSVEAADYEQYF.

The table lists this clone with a few counts. The rearrangement links TRBV29-1 to TRBJ1-3; unclear D gene. This CDR3 has 12 residues. The V and J ends lost 5 bases and 0 bases respectively, with 5 bases between them. Germline V gives CDR1 SQVTM, CDR2 ANQGSEA. The CDR3 sequence: CSVMHSGNTIYF. DNA for the CDR3: TGCAGCGTTATGCACTCTGGAAACACCATATATTTT.

V and J are TRBV7-2 and TRBJ1-2; D is undetermined. The CDR3 covers 18 residues. Trimming took off 3 bases at V and 1 base at J, with 21 bases between the two ends. Germline loops: CDR1 SGHTA, CDR2 FQGNSA. The CDR3 region has the DNA TGTGCCAGCAGCTTCCGGGTCCGATCGCGGCTCCTTAACTATGGCTACACCTTC. Translation: CASSFRVRSRLLNYGYTF.

The rearrangement uses TRBV29-1 and TRBJ1-2; D possibly corresponds to TRBD1 (6 bases). The CDR3 extends over 13 amino acids. V lost 3 bases and J 3 bases, leaving 11 bases between the germline ends. CDR1 and CDR2 (germline): SQVTM, ANQGSEA. This CDR3 reads CSVDGDIYYGYTF. The DNA of the CDR3 is TGCAGCGTTGACGGGGACATTTACTATGGCTACACCTTC.

This chain connects TRBV19 to TRBJ2-3; 7 positions agree with TRBD1. V lost 3 bases and J lost 0; bases outside the gene matches: 6. The CDR3 sequence is 16 residues long. Germline loops: CDR1 LNHDA, CDR2 SQIVND (reference sequence). The CDR3 sequence is CASSIRDSPSTDTQYF. The CDR3 DNA sequence: TGTGCCAGTAGTATTCGGGACAGCCCTAGCACAGATACGCAGTATTTT.

CDR3 region: CASSSGGTGGEQYF. CDR3 sequence (DNA): TGTGCCAGCAGCTCGGGTGGGACAGGGGGCGAGCAGTACTTC. The V call is TRBV7-9, the J call TRBJ2-7; TRBD1 aligns across 11 bases. CDR1 and CDR2 (germline): SEHNR, FQNEAQ (reference sequence). The V segment lost 4 bases and the J segment 6 bases; nucleotides outside the gene matches: 5. CDR3 length: 14 amino acids. Together with reference TRBV7-9 and TRBJ2-7, the CDR3 gives the full variable domain: DTGVSQNPRHKITKRGQNVTFRCDPISEHNRLYWYRQTLGQGPEFLTYFQNEAQLEKSRLLSDRFSAERPKGSFSTLEIQRTEQGDSAMYLCASSSGGTGGEQYFGPGTRLTVT.

The chain joins TRBV5-1 to TRBJ2-7; 9 positions match TRBD2. This CDR3 spans 15 amino acids. Trimming cost V 1 base and J 6 bases; bases outside gene matches: 8. CDR1 and CDR2 (germline): SGHRS, YFSETQ. The CDR3 is CASSLLAAGGSEQYF. The CDR3, as DNA: TGCGCCAGCAGCTTGCTTGCAGCGGGAGGTTCCGAGCAGTACTTC.

The chain carries TRBV27 and TRBJ1-2; 11 nucleotides agree with TRBD1. This CDR3 comprises 22 residues. Unmatched junction bases numbered 20, after V lost 2 bases and J lost 0 bases. Germline loops: CDR1 MNHEY, CDR2 SMNVEV (reference sequence). This chain's CDR3 is CASSLRTGGHKSLVIPNYGYTF. The CDR3 region has the DNA TGTGCCAGCAGTTTAAGGACAGGGGGCCACAAATCACTAGTTATCCCTAACTATGGCTACACCTTC.

The rearrangement links TRBV28 to TRBJ2-7; possible D gene TRBD2, 6 bases. This CDR3 has 14 residues. Trimming cost V 5 bases and J 5 bases, with 16 bases left between them. Germline lookup yields CDR1 MDHEN and CDR2 SYDVKM. CDR3 amino acids: CASSKGAGLDEQYF. In nucleotides, the CDR3 is TGTGCCAGCAGTAAAGGAGCGGGCTTGGACGAGCAGTACTTC. The complete variable domain, with remaining parts taken from reference TRBV28 and TRBJ2-7, reads DVKVTQSSRYLVKRTGEKVFLECVQDMDHENMFWYRQDPGLGLRLIYFSYDVKMKEKGDIPEGYSVSREKKERFSLILESASTNQTSMYLCASSKGAGLDEQYFGPGTRLTVT.

The rearrangement links TRBV6-1 to TRBJ2-7; 10 positions agree with TRBD1. The V gene end was trimmed by 5 bases and the J gene end by 2 bases; junction bases not matched to a gene: 6. The germline CDR1 and CDR2 sequences are MNHNS and SASEGT. The CDR3 spans 15 residues. As DNA, the CDR3 is TGTGCCAGCAGTTCGTCCGGGACAGGGGCCTACGAGCAGTACTTC. It codes for CASSSSGTGAYEQYF.

The chain is built from TRBV11-2 and TRBJ1-4, with D unresolved. Trimming removed 0 bases at V and 8 bases at J, with 4 bases between. CDR3 size: 12 residues. Germline V gives CDR1 SGHAT, CDR2 FQNNGV. The CDR3 protein is CASSLDPEKLFF. DNA of the CDR3: TGTGCCAGCAGCTTAGACCCCGAAAAACTGTTTTTT.

The chain links TRBV14 to TRBJ1-2; TRBD1 matches at 7 bases. This CDR3 region has 13 residues. Germline V lookup: CDR1 SGHDN, CDR2 FVKESK. The ends lost 3 bases at V and 8 bases at J; junction bases unmatched: 6. The DNA for the CDR3 is TGTGCCAGCAGCCAGAGGGGGCCGAAGGGCTACACCTTC. Translated: CASSQRGPKGYTF. Using reference TRBV14 and TRBJ1-2 for the parts outside the CDR3, the full variable domain is EAGVTQFPSHSVIEKGQTVTLRCDPISGHDNLYWYRRVMGKEIKFLLHFVKESKQDESGMPNNRFLAERTGGTYSTLKVQPAELEDSGVYFCASSQRGPKGYTFGSGTRLTVV.

The genes are TRBV10-3 and TRBJ1-1; D perhaps matches TRBD1 (5 bases). Germline V gene data show CDR1 as ENHRY and CDR2 as SYGVKD. The CDR3 spans 16 residues. V lost 1 base and J 4 bases, leaving 16 bases between the germline ends. CDR3 residues: CAISEYASEGTTEAFF. Written as DNA, the CDR3 is TGTGCCATCAGTGAGTACGCATCGGAGGGGACCACTGAAGCTTTCTTT.

The chain carries TRBV15 and TRBJ1-6; D is unclear. With 5 bases removed from V and 7 bases from J, the gap between germline ends came to 9 bases. The CDR3 has 13 residues. Germline V CDR1 and CDR2: LNHNV, YYDKDF (reference sequence). The CDR3 bases are TGTGCCACCAGCGGTACCTTAAATTCACCCCTCCACTTT. This gives the protein CATSGTLNSPLHF. The full variable domain, completed using reference TRBV15 and TRBJ1-6, is DAMVIQNPRYQVTQFGKPVTLSCSQTLNHNVMYWYQQKSSQAPKLLFHYYDKDFNNEADTPDNFQSRRPNTSFCFLDIRSPGLGDTAMYLCATSGTLNSPLHFGNGTRLTVT.